The 2 T cell receptor beta chains in this list originate from one sample, sequenced in a study of vaccination and CD4 T cells after COVID-19. Their recognized antigens are unknown. Treatment here: roughly ten-day PBMC culture with coronavirus spike peptide pools or control peptides (ViraFEST assay). An Oncomine TCR Beta short-read assay was used to sequence the DNA from cultured CD4+ T cells. TCRdb re-derived calls from the PCR reads in MiXCR, one entry per CDR3 protein. The data show more than 15,000 distinct CDR3 sequences, with about three fifths seen just once and roughly 10% held by the top ten. Specimen: CD4+ T cells from blood, cultured in vitro. These receptors were obtained from a human donor who had recovered from COVID-19.

A few counts support this clonotype. This chain joins TRBV10-3 and TRBJ1-1, with D possibly TRBD1 on 5 matching bases. The ends were cut back, 1 base at V and 2 bases at J, with 11 bases in the middle. CDR3 length: 15 amino acids. Germline values: CDR1 ENHRY, CDR2 SYGVKD. In DNA, the CDR3 is TGTGCCATCAGTGAGTGGGGCCAGGGAAACACTGAAGCTTTCTTT. Residues: CAISEWGQGNTEAFF.

The gene calls are TRBV12-5 and TRBJ1-2, with D hard to call. V was pared by 6 bases and J by 0 bases, with 14 bases between. CDR1 and CDR2 (germline): LGHNT, FRNRAP. The CDR3 spans 15 residues. The CDR3 DNA is TGTGCTAGTGGGCCCCCGACAATCTCTAACTATGGCTACACCTTC. Its translation is CASGPPTISNYGYTF.